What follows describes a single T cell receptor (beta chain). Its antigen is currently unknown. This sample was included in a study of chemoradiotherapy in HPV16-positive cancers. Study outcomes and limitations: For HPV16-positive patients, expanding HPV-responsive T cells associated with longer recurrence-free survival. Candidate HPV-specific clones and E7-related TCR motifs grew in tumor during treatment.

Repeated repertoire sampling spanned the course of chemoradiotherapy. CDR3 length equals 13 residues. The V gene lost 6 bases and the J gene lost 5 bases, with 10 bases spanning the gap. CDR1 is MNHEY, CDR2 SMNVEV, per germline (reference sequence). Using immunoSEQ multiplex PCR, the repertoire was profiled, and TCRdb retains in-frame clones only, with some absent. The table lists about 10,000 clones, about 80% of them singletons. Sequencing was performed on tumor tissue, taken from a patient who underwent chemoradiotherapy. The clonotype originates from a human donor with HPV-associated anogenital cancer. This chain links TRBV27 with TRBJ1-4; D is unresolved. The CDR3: CASSSLFNEKLFF. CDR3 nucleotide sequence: TGTGCCAGCAGCTCCCTTTTCAATGAAAAACTGTTTTTT.